This TCR beta chain is from a study of T cell repertoires in cytomegalovirus infection. In its sample, this clonotype was seen many times. TCRdb redid the calling of the reads with MiXCR, one entry per CDR3 protein. The sample has roughly 300,000 distinct CDR3 sequences, over 7.5% seen once; the top ten hold approximately 4.5%. V lost 5 bases and J lost 8, with 18 bases in between. This CDR3 is 14 amino acids long. The germline gives CDR1 MNHEY, CDR2 SVGEGT. The sample taken for sequencing was PBMCs. The chain couples TRBV6-2 or TRBV6-3 to TRBJ1-2; D call uncertain. This clonotype was obtained from a human donor in good health (CMV status not recorded). Some clones in this sample may be carry-over from other donors' samples. CDR3 sequence: CASSHGEGLRGYTF. CDR3 nucleotide sequence: TGTGCCAGCAGTCACGGGGAGGGATTAAGAGGCTACACCTTC.